This entry lists 23 T cell receptor beta chains sequenced from one sample in a study of T cell changes during pregnancy in multiple sclerosis. Produced via immunoSEQ multiplex PCR; TCRdb's table is partial and in-frame only. The data show 70,000 to 100,000 clones, around 93% seen once. Sample: peripheral blood, taken in the third trimester of pregnancy. Receptor source: a female donor in good health, enrolled as a control in a pregnancy study.

This clone was detected only a few times. The rearrangement joins TRBV7-9 to TRBJ2-7; TRBD1 is a possible D gene (5 bases). V lost 5 bases and J 7 bases, leaving 15 bases between the germline ends. This CDR3 is built from 13 residues. Germline V lookup: CDR1 SEHNR, CDR2 FQNEAQ (reference sequence). The CDR3 region has the DNA TGTGCCAGCAGCCCCGTGGGGCGGTGGGAGCAGTACTTC. Translating gives CASSPVGRWEQYF.

The chain couples TRBV7-2 to TRBJ1-2; D is possibly TRBD1 (5 bases). The germline gives CDR1 SGHTA, CDR2 FQGNSA. V lost 4 bases and J 5 bases, leaving 14 bases between the germline ends. The CDR3 runs to 14 residues. CDR3 sequence (DNA): TGTGCCAGCAGCTCGACGCAGGGTTGGTATGGCTACACCTTC. This gives the protein CASSSTQGWYGYTF.

The CDR3 nucleotides read TGCGCCAGCAGCTTGGTTGGGCAGACAGTTGAAGCTTTCTTT. Protein product: CASSLVGQTVEAFF. V gene TRBV5-1 combines with J gene TRBJ1-1, with a possible D match to TRBD1 (5 bases). This CDR3 spans 14 amino acids. V gave up 0 bases and J gave up 7 bases, with 13 bases separating them. Germline V CDR1 and CDR2: SGHRS, YFSETQ.

This chain joins TRBV19 and TRBJ1-4, with D hard to call. The germline V gene has CDR1 LNHDA and CDR2 SQIVND (reference sequence). This CDR3 is 15 amino acids long. Trimming left V 6 bases short and J 4 bases short, with 15 bases between. The CDR3: CASRNRPRGNEKLFF. Written as DNA, the CDR3 is TGTGCCAGTAGAAACCGCCCGCGGGGTAATGAAAAACTGTTTTTT.

V and J are TRBV19 and TRBJ2-7; the D gene is possibly TRBD2 (5 bases). V gave up 4 bases and J gave up 7 bases, with 11 bases separating them. The germline V gene encodes CDR1 LNHDA and CDR2 SQIVND (reference sequence). The CDR3 contains 12 residues. The CDR3 sequence is CASSRAPGEQYF. CDR3 coding DNA: TGTGCCAGTAGTAGGGCACCGGGGGAGCAGTACTTC.

The rearrangement joins TRBV29-1 to TRBJ1-2; 10 bases line up with TRBD1. Germline V CDR1 and CDR2: SQVTM, ANQGSEA. Trimming removed 4 bases from V and 7 bases from J; junction bases left unmatched: 3. This CDR3 is 12 amino acids long. DNA for the CDR3: TGCAGCGTTGGACAGGGGGCGTCTGGCTACACCTTC. Amino acid sequence: CSVGQGASGYTF. The full variable domain, its missing parts supplied by reference TRBV29-1 and TRBJ1-2, is SAVISQKPSRDICQRGTSLTIQCQVDSQVTMMFWYRQQPGQSLTLIATANQGSEATYESGFVIDKFPISRPNLTFSTLTVSNMSPEDSSIYLCSVGQGASGYTFGSGTRLTVV.

This chain links TRBV2 with TRBJ2-4, with TRBD1 as a possible D gene (6 bases). Looked up from germline, CDR1 is SNHLY and CDR2 is FYNNEI. This CDR3 is built from 14 residues. The V and J ends lost 0 bases and 11 bases respectively, with 14 bases between them. The CDR3 protein is CASSEAAGDGLQYF. Written as DNA, the CDR3 is TGTGCCAGCAGTGAAGCTGCAGGGGATGGCCTTCAGTACTTC.

The genes are TRBV27 and TRBJ2-7; perhaps TRBD1 as D (7 bases). The germline V and J ends were trimmed by 3 bases and 2 bases, with 14 bases remaining between them. Germline V gene data show CDR1 as MNHEY and CDR2 as SMNVEV (reference sequence). CDR3 size: 15 residues. CDR3 sequence (DNA): TGTGCCAGCAGTTTGGGCAGGGGGGTGCCCTACGAGCAGTACTTC. This gives the protein CASSLGRGVPYEQYF.

The genes are TRBV6-5 and TRBJ2-7; 10 bases agree with TRBD2. Germline CDR1 and CDR2: MNHEY and SVGAGI. V lost 0 bases and J lost 4; bases outside the gene matches: 6. The CDR3 totals 16 residues. CDR3 amino acids: CASSYSKSSGSYEQYF. CDR3 DNA: TGTGCCAGCAGTTACTCGAAGTCTAGCGGGAGTTACGAGCAGTACTTC.

The chain is built from TRBV19 and TRBJ1-2, with D unclear. V lost 0 bases and J 8 bases, leaving 16 bases between the germline ends. The CDR3 contains 15 residues. Per the germline V gene, CDR1 is LNHDA and CDR2 is SQIVND (reference sequence). The CDR3 coding sequence is TGTGCCAGTAGTATAGATACAGACCGATATGGGGGCTACACCTTC. Its translation: CASSIDTDRYGGYTF.

The rearrangement links TRBV2 to TRBJ1-2, with TRBD1 matching 8 bases. Germline values: CDR1 SNHLY, CDR2 FYNNEI. The CDR3 is 16 amino acids. J was trimmed by 5 bases and V by 6 bases; bases with no gene match: 14. The CDR3 is CASREGQVAAGYGYTF. CDR3 nucleotides: TGTGCCAGCAGAGAGGGACAGGTCGCCGCGGGGTATGGCTACACCTTC.

The V gene is TRBV5-1, the J gene TRBJ2-5, with D hard to call. The CDR3 totals 15 residues. Germline V gene sequence: CDR1 SGHRS, CDR2 YFSETQ. V lost 0 bases to trimming and J lost 5 bases, with 14 bases between them. In DNA form, the CDR3 reads TGCGCCAGCAGCTTGGACCCAGGTTCCAGGGAGACCCAGTACTTC. Translated, it gives CASSLDPGSRETQYF. Full variable domain (rest looked up from reference TRBV5-1 and TRBJ2-5): KAGVTQTPRYLIKTRGQQVTLSCSPISGHRSVSWYQQTPGQGLQFLFEYFSETQRNKGNFPGRFSGRQFSNSRSEMNVSTLELGDSALYLCASSLDPGSRETQYFGPGTRLLVL.

The V gene is TRBV28, the J gene TRBJ1-5; D unresolved. The CDR3 has 15 residues. Germline-derived CDR1 and CDR2 are MDHEN and SYDVKM. V was clipped by 3 bases and J by 5 bases, with 14 bases between them. Here the CDR3 reads CASSFYGRSDQPQHF. The CDR3, as DNA: TGTGCCAGCAGTTTTTATGGGAGGAGCGATCAGCCCCAGCATTTT.

The CDR3 sequence: CASSFTGGEQYF. Written as DNA, the CDR3 is TGTGCCAGCAGTTTTACAGGGGGCGAGCAGTACTTC. The V gene is TRBV6-5, the J gene TRBJ2-7, with 8 bases lining up with TRBD1. The CDR3 consists of 12 residues. CDR1 and CDR2 (germline): MNHEY, SVGAGI. Trimming cost V 4 bases and J 6 bases; bases outside gene matches: 2.

The rearrangement joins TRBV2 to TRBJ2-1, with D perhaps matching TRBD2 (7 bases). Germline loops: CDR1 SNHLY, CDR2 FYNNEI. The CDR3 totals 18 residues. Between the trimmed V and J ends, which lost 7 bases and 5 bases, there was a span of 27 bases. CDR3 nucleotide sequence: TGTGCCAGCAATTACCGACTAGCTGGGGGGCTAGGTGACAATGAGCAGTTCTTC. Translating it yields CASNYRLAGGLGDNEQFF.

The chain carries TRBV2 and TRBJ2-7; D ambiguous. The germline CDR1 and CDR2 sequences are SNHLY and FYNNEI. Trimming cost V 0 bases and J 0 bases, with 9 bases left between them. The CDR3 runs to 15 residues. The CDR3 region is CASSEAGPSSYEQYF. CDR3 DNA sequence: TGTGCCAGCAGTGAAGCCGGTCCGAGCTCCTACGAGCAGTACTTC.

The chain combines TRBV30 with TRBJ1-2; unclear D gene. In germline, CDR1 is GTSNPN, CDR2 SVGIG (reference sequence). Trimming removed 1 base from V and 4 bases from J, with 10 bases in between. This CDR3 is built from 13 residues. The CDR3 coding sequence is TGTGCCTGGAGTGGAGAGGAGCTCTATGGCTACACCTTC. Its protein is CAWSGEELYGYTF.

V and J are TRBV6-5 and TRBJ2-2, with D possibly being TRBD1 (5 bases). Germline V gene lookup returns CDR1 MNHEY and CDR2 SVGAGI. This CDR3 is 16 amino acids long. Trimming left V 2 bases short and J 0 bases short, with 10 bases between. DNA of the CDR3: TGTGCCAGCAGTTACAGGGGCGCTACGAACACCGGGGAGCTGTTTTTT. It codes for CASSYRGATNTGELFF.

This chain links TRBV11-2 with TRBJ2-1; 8 positions agree with TRBD1. Trimming at V came to 2 bases and at J to 7 bases, leaving 7 bases not matched to a gene. Per the germline V gene, CDR1 is SGHAT and CDR2 is FQNNGV. The CDR3 extends over 15 amino acids. The CDR3 DNA reads TGTGCCAGCAGCTTATCGGACAGGGCGGTGAATGAGCAGTTCTTC. Protein sequence: CASSLSDRAVNEQFF.

The rearrangement uses TRBV7-6 and TRBJ2-3, with D possibly TRBD2 on 6 matching bases. The V gene's germline CDR1 is SGHVS and CDR2 FNYEAQ. Trimming pared 2 bases from V and 2 bases from J, leaving 14 bases between. The CDR3 is made up of 16 amino acids. The CDR3, as DNA: TGTGCCAGCAGCTTAAAGTCGGGAGTATACACAGATACGCAGTATTTT. This translates into CASSLKSGVYTDTQYF.

This clone was observed a single time. The chain uses TRBV18 and TRBJ2-1; TRBD2 agrees at 10 bases. The J segment lost 2 bases and the V segment lost 2 bases, leaving 6 bases of the junction unmatched. The CDR3 loop spans 17 amino acids. Germline values: CDR1 KGHSH, CDR2 LQKENI. The CDR3 DNA reads TGTGCCAGCTCACCAAGGCTAGCGGGAGAAACCTACAATGAGCAGTTCTTC. It specifies CASSPRLAGETYNEQFF.

The chain recombines TRBV2 with TRBJ2-3; 8 bases fit TRBD2. The CDR3 totals 17 residues. The germline gives CDR1 SNHLY, CDR2 FYNNEI. Germline trimming cut 3 bases from V and 0 bases from J; bases unmatched to any gene: 8. CDR3 sequence (DNA): TGTGCCAGCAGTGAGGCGGCCATAGCGGGAAGCACAGATACGCAGTATTTT. This sequence encodes CASSEAAIAGSTDTQYF. Full variable domain (missing parts from reference TRBV2 and TRBJ2-3): EPEVTQTPSHQVTQMGQEVILRCVPISNHLYFYWYRQILGQKVEFLVSFYNNEISEKSEIFDDQFSVERPDGSNFTLKIRSTKLEDSAMYFCASSEAAIAGSTDTQYFGPGTRLTVL.

The gene calls are TRBV5-1 and TRBJ2-2, with D tentatively TRBD2 (6 bases). The V end was cut by 0 bases, the J end by 5 bases, with 17 bases between. CDR3 length: 17 residues. Looked up from germline, CDR1 is SGHRS and CDR2 is YFSETQ. CDR3 in amino acids: CASSLVGLASGTGELFF. The CDR3 DNA reads as TGCGCCAGCAGCTTGGTTGGGCTAGCCAGCGGGACCGGGGAGCTGTTTTTT.